The rows below give T cell receptor beta chains drawn from one sample of a study of blood T cell repertoires in COVID-19. Libraries were prepared by immunoSEQ multiplex PCR; TCRdb keeps only in-frame clonotypes and omits some of them. The table lists around 250,000 clones, approximately 82% of them singletons. Sequenced material: peripheral blood. The receptors here all came from a young man who had recovered from COVID-19. The CDR3 runs from the conserved cysteine through the conserved F or W. Fields, in order: J gene, D gene, clone size, V gene, CDR3 protein, CDR3 DNA. A D gene is named only where the DNA matches it firmly. The size of a clone is reported for some rows only, either as once, few or many, or as a class for expanded clones.

J gene: TRBJ1-2; D gene: TRBD1; clone size: .; V gene: TRBV10-3; CDR3 protein: CAIKQGVNYGYTF; CDR3 DNA: TGTGCCATCAAACAGGGGGTTAACTATGGCTACACCTTC
J gene: TRBJ1-2; D gene: .; clone size: .; V gene: TRBV5-6; CDR3 protein: CASSLAGYVGYTF; CDR3 DNA: TGTGCCAGCAGCTTGGCCGGTTATGTTGGCTACACCTTC
J gene: TRBJ1-2; D gene: .; clone size: .; V gene: TRBV28; CDR3 protein: CASSPGAPYGYTF; CDR3 DNA: TGTGCCAGCAGTCCAGGGGCCCCCTATGGCTACACCTTC
J gene: TRBJ2-5; D gene: TRBD1; clone size: .; V gene: TRBV7-7; CDR3 protein: CASSQDRPETQYF; CDR3 DNA: TGTGCCAGCAGCCAGGACAGGCCAGAGACCCAGTACTTC
J gene: TRBJ2-1; D gene: .; clone size: .; V gene: TRBV28; CDR3 protein: CASSGLLPQQFF; CDR3 DNA: TGTGCCAGCAGTGGACTACTCCCTCAGCAGTTCTTC
J gene: TRBJ2-1; D gene: TRBD2; clone size: once; V gene: TRBV10-2; CDR3 protein: CASSESSGGAFYNEQFF; CDR3 DNA: TGCGCCAGCAGTGAGAGTAGCGGGGGGGCGTTCTACAATGAGCAGTTCTTC
J gene: TRBJ2-7; D gene: TRBD2; clone size: .; V gene: TRBV5-4; CDR3 protein: CASSAGGGGPRYEQYF; CDR3 DNA: TGTGCCAGCAGCGCTGGTGGCGGGGGGCCTAGGTACGAGCAGTACTTC
J gene: TRBJ2-1; D gene: TRBD1; clone size: .; V gene: TRBV5-1; CDR3 protein: CASRGGQAGNEQFF; CDR3 DNA: TGCGCCAGCAGGGGCGGACAGGCCGGCAATGAGCAGTTCTTC
J gene: TRBJ2-5; D gene: .; clone size: .; V gene: TRBV5-1; CDR3 protein: CASSSTGFQETQYF; CDR3 DNA: TGCGCCAGCAGCTCGACAGGATTCCAAGAGACCCAGTACTTC
J gene: TRBJ1-5; D gene: TRBD1; clone size: .; V gene: TRBV7-6; CDR3 protein: CASSASYRGPPGGNQPQHF; CDR3 DNA: TGTGCCAGCAGCGCTAGTTACAGGGGCCCGCCGGGGGGCAATCAGCCCCAGCATTTT
J gene: TRBJ2-7; D gene: TRBD1; clone size: .; V gene: TRBV2; CDR3 protein: CASNTATGGEQYF; CDR3 DNA: TGTGCCAGCAATACGGCTACAGGGGGCGAGCAGTACTTC
J gene: TRBJ2-1; D gene: .; clone size: .; V gene: TRBV3-1/TRBV3-2; CDR3 protein: CASRGGAPEEQFF; CDR3 DNA: TGTGCCAGCAGAGGGGGGGCTCCGGAAGAGCAGTTCTTC
J gene: TRBJ2-3; D gene: TRBD2; clone size: .; V gene: TRBV7-2; CDR3 protein: CASSLALSGGASQYF; CDR3 DNA: TGTGCCAGCAGCTTAGCGTTAAGCGGGGGGGCCTCGCAGTATTTT
J gene: TRBJ2-3; D gene: TRBD2; clone size: .; V gene: TRBV10-3; CDR3 protein: CAISEFGLAMGTDTQYF; CDR3 DNA: TGTGCCATCAGTGAGTTCGGACTAGCGATGGGAACAGATACGCAGTATTTT
J gene: TRBJ2-1; D gene: .; clone size: .; V gene: TRBV3-1/TRBV3-2; CDR3 protein: CASSQLPGGVNEQFF; CDR3 DNA: TGTGCCAGCAGCCAATTGCCAGGAGGGGTCAATGAGCAGTTCTTC
J gene: TRBJ1-5; D gene: TRBD1; clone size: .; V gene: TRBV10-3; CDR3 protein: CAISSGTGDSNQPQHF; CDR3 DNA: TGTGCCATCAGTTCAGGGACAGGGGATAGCAATCAGCCCCAGCATTTT
J gene: TRBJ1-4; D gene: TRBD1; clone size: .; V gene: TRBV2; CDR3 protein: CASTWTGGFEKLFF; CDR3 DNA: TGTGCCAGCACCTGGACAGGGGGCTTTGAAAAACTGTTTTTT
J gene: TRBJ2-3; D gene: TRBD2; clone size: .; V gene: TRBV4-2; CDR3 protein: CASSHGTSGTDTQYF; CDR3 DNA: TGTGCCAGCAGCCACGGGACTAGCGGCACAGATACGCAGTATTTT
J gene: TRBJ1-2; D gene: .; clone size: .; V gene: TRBV3-1/TRBV3-2; CDR3 protein: CASSPAEGGGYTF; CDR3 DNA: TGTGCCAGCAGCCCGGCGGAGGGCGGGGGCTACACCTTC
J gene: TRBJ2-2; D gene: .; clone size: .; V gene: TRBV19; CDR3 protein: CASEFKTWYTGELFF; CDR3 DNA: TGTGCCAGTGAGTTTAAGACTTGGTACACCGGGGAGCTGTTTTTT
J gene: TRBJ2-2; D gene: TRBD1; clone size: once; V gene: TRBV4-1; CDR3 protein: CASSQPTGANTGELFF; CDR3 DNA: TGCGCCAGCAGCCAACCGACAGGGGCGAACACCGGGGAGCTGTTTTTT
J gene: TRBJ1-2; D gene: TRBD1; clone size: .; V gene: TRBV24-1; CDR3 protein: CATSEQDRGYGYTF; CDR3 DNA: TGTGCCACCAGTGAACAGGACAGGGGCTATGGCTACACCTTC
J gene: TRBJ2-7; D gene: .; clone size: .; V gene: TRBV6-5; CDR3 protein: CASSYERASDHEQYF; CDR3 DNA: TGTGCCAGCAGTTACGAGAGGGCATCAGACCACGAGCAGTACTTC
J gene: TRBJ2-5; D gene: .; clone size: .; V gene: TRBV6-5; CDR3 protein: CASSRTWSETQYF; CDR3 DNA: TGTGCCAGCAGTCGTACTTGGTCAGAGACCCAGTACTTC
J gene: TRBJ2-7; D gene: TRBD1; clone size: .; V gene: TRBV19; CDR3 protein: CASSPGTGGFDEQYF; CDR3 DNA: TGTGCCAGTAGTCCCGGGACAGGGGGCTTCGACGAGCAGTACTTC
J gene: TRBJ2-1; D gene: TRBD2; clone size: .; V gene: TRBV10-3; CDR3 protein: CAISEMTSESEQFF; CDR3 DNA: TGTGCCATCAGTGAGATGACTAGCGAGAGTGAGCAGTTCTTC
J gene: TRBJ1-5; D gene: TRBD1; clone size: .; V gene: TRBV19; CDR3 protein: CASCFRQGYNQPQHF; CDR3 DNA: TGTGCCAGCTGTTTTCGACAGGGATACAATCAGCCCCAGCATTTT
J gene: TRBJ2-1; D gene: TRBD2; clone size: .; V gene: TRBV2; CDR3 protein: CASSESRTSGNEQFF; CDR3 DNA: TGTGCCAGCAGTGAATCCAGGACTAGCGGTAATGAGCAGTTCTTC
J gene: TRBJ1-6; D gene: TRBD1; clone size: once; V gene: TRBV10-3; CDR3 protein: CASTGTGDSPLHF; CDR3 DNA: TGTGCCTCCACCGGGACAGGGGATTCACCCCTCCACTTT
J gene: TRBJ1-1; D gene: TRBD1; clone size: few; V gene: TRBV18; CDR3 protein: CASSPNTGVRTEAFF; CDR3 DNA: TGTGCCAGCTCACCAAATACAGGGGTGCGCACTGAAGCTTTCTTT
J gene: TRBJ1-2; D gene: TRBD1; clone size: .; V gene: TRBV5-6; CDR3 protein: CASSLNWDRGYGYTF; CDR3 DNA: TGTGCCAGCAGCTTGAATTGGGACAGGGGCTATGGCTACACCTTC
J gene: TRBJ2-7; D gene: TRBD1; clone size: .; V gene: TRBV7-9; CDR3 protein: CASSWGQYIYEQYF; CDR3 DNA: TGTGCCAGCAGCTGGGGACAGTACATCTACGAGCAGTACTTC
J gene: TRBJ2-1; D gene: TRBD2; clone size: .; V gene: TRBV5-1; CDR3 protein: CASSSGGGASYNEQFF; CDR3 DNA: TGCGCCAGCAGCAGCGGCGGGGGGGCTTCCTACAATGAGCAGTTCTTC
J gene: TRBJ2-1; D gene: TRBD2; clone size: .; V gene: TRBV9; CDR3 protein: CASSAATSGVMNEQFF; CDR3 DNA: TGTGCCAGCAGCGCGGCCACTAGCGGGGTTATGAATGAGCAGTTCTTC
J gene: TRBJ1-5; D gene: TRBD1; clone size: .; V gene: TRBV2; CDR3 protein: CASSKGQGQPQHF; CDR3 DNA: TGTGCCAGCAGTAAAGGACAGGGCCAGCCCCAGCATTTT
J gene: TRBJ2-1; D gene: .; clone size: .; V gene: TRBV5-6; CDR3 protein: CASSLGYLRADYNEQFF; CDR3 DNA: TGTGCCAGCAGCTTGGGGTACCTCAGGGCGGATTACAATGAGCAGTTCTTC
J gene: TRBJ1-1; D gene: .; clone size: .; V gene: TRBV6-5; CDR3 protein: CASRSGGNTEAFF; CDR3 DNA: TGTGCCAGCAGGAGCGGTGGGAACACTGAAGCTTTCTTT
J gene: TRBJ2-2; D gene: TRBD2; clone size: once; V gene: TRBV7-2; CDR3 protein: CASGRGANTGELFF; CDR3 DNA: TGTGCCAGCGGCCGGGGGGCGAACACCGGGGAGCTGTTTTTT
J gene: TRBJ2-1; D gene: TRBD1; clone size: .; V gene: TRBV4-1; CDR3 protein: CASSLRQTGQGAVEQFF; CDR3 DNA: TGCGCCAGCAGCCTTCGCCAAACGGGACAGGGGGCGGTGGAGCAGTTCTTC
J gene: TRBJ2-3; D gene: .; clone size: once; V gene: TRBV14; CDR3 protein: CASSQDRSADTQYF; CDR3 DNA: TGTGCCAGCAGCCAAGATCGGTCCGCGGATACGCAGTATTTT
J gene: TRBJ1-1; D gene: .; clone size: .; V gene: TRBV19; CDR3 protein: CASTWGRANTEAFF; CDR3 DNA: TGTGCCAGTACGTGGGGCAGGGCGAACACTGAAGCTTTCTTT
J gene: TRBJ1-2; D gene: TRBD1; clone size: .; V gene: TRBV27; CDR3 protein: CASSSNLRTGHYGYTF; CDR3 DNA: TGTGCCAGCAGTTCCAACCTTCGGACAGGGCACTATGGCTACACCTTC
J gene: TRBJ1-2; D gene: TRBD1; clone size: once; V gene: TRBV3-1/TRBV3-2; CDR3 protein: CASSLTGDGYGYTF; CDR3 DNA: TGTGCCAGCAGCCTGACAGGGGACGGGTATGGCTACACCTTC
J gene: TRBJ2-5; D gene: TRBD2; clone size: .; V gene: TRBV7-2; CDR3 protein: CASSPQRGARTQYF; CDR3 DNA: TGTGCCAGCAGCCCACAGCGGGGGGCACGGACCCAGTACTTC
J gene: TRBJ1-1; D gene: .; clone size: .; V gene: TRBV6-1; CDR3 protein: CASSEGRSTEAFF; CDR3 DNA: TGTGCCAGCAGTGAAGGCAGATCCACTGAAGCTTTCTTT